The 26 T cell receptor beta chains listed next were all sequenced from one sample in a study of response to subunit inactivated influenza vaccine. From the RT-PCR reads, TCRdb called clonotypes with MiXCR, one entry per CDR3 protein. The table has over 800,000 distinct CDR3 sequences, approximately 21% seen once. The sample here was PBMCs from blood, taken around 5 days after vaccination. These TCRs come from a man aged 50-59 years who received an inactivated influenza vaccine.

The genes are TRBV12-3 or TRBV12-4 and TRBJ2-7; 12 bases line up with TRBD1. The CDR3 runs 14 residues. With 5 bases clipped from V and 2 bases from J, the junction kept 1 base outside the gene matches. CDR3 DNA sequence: TGTGCCAGCAGTGGGACAGGGGGCCCCTACGAGCAGTACTTC. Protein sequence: CASSGTGGPYEQYF.

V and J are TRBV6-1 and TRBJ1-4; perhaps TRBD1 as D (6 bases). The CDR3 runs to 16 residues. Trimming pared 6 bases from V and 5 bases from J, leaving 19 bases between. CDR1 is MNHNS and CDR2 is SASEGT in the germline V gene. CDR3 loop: CASSRDIGVLNEKLFF. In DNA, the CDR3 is TGTGCCAGCAGCCGGGACATTGGGGTCCTCAATGAAAAACTGTTTTTT.

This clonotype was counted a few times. The CDR3 sequence is CATSDPRSSGNTIYF. The CDR3 coding sequence is TGTGCCACCAGTGACCCCCGGAGCTCTGGAAACACCATATATTTT. The J gene is TRBJ1-3, the V gene TRBV24-1; no clear D. Germline CDR1 reads KGHDR; CDR2 reads SFDVKD. The CDR3 runs 15 residues. Trimming took 4 bases from V and 0 from J, leaving 9 bases between them.

The CDR3 is CASTQTTDTQYF. The CDR3, as DNA: TGTGCCAGCACTCAGACCACAGATACGCAGTATTTT. The chain carries TRBV2 and TRBJ2-3, with D unresolved. Germline CDR1 reads SNHLY; CDR2 reads FYNNEI. V lost 7 bases and J lost 2, with 7 bases in between. The CDR3 loop spans 12 amino acids.

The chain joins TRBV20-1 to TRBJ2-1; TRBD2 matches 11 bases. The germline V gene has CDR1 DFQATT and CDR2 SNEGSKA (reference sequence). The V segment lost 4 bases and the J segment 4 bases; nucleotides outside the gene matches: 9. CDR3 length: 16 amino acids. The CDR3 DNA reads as TGCAGTGCTAAACCGACTAGCGGGATAGTATACAATGAGCAGTTCTTC. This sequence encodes CSAKPTSGIVYNEQFF.

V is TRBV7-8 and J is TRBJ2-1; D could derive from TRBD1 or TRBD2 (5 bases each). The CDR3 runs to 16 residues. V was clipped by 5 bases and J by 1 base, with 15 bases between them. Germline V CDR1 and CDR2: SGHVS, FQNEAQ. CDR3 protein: CASSAPEGWSYNEQFF. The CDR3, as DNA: TGTGCCAGCAGCGCCCCCGAGGGGTGGTCCTACAATGAGCAGTTCTTC.

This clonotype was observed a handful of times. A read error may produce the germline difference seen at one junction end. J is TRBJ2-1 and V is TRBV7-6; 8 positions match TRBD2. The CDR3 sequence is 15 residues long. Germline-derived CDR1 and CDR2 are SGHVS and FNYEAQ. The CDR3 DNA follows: TGTGCCAGCAGTTTAGGGGGGACTAGAAGCAATGAGCAGTTCTTC. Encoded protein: CASSLGGTRSNEQFF. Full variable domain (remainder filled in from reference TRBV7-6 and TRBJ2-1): GAGVSQSPRYKVTKRGQDVALRCDPISGHVSLYWYRQALGQGPEFLTYFNYEAQQDKSGLPNDRFSAERPEGSISTLTIQRTEQRDSAMYRCASSLGGTRSNEQFFGPGTRLTVL.

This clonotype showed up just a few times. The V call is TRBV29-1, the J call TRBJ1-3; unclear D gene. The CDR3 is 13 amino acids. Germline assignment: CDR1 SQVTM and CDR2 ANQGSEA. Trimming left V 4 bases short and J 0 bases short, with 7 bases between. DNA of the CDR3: TGCAGCGTTGTCAAGGGCTCTGGAAACACCATATATTTT. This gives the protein CSVVKGSGNTIYF.

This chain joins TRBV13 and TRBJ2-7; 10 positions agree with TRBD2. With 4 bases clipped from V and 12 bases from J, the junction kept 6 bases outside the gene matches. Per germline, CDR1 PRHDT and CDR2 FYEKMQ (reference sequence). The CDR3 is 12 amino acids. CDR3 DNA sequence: TGTGCCAGCAGCTCCGGACTAGCGGAACTGTACTTC. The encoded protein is CASSSGLAELYF. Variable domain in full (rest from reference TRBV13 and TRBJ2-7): AAGVIQSPRHLIKEKRETATLKCYPIPRHDTVYWYQQGPGQDPQFLISFYEKMQSDKGSIPDRFSAQQFSDYHSELNMSSLELGDSALYFCASSSGLAELYFGPGTRLTVT.

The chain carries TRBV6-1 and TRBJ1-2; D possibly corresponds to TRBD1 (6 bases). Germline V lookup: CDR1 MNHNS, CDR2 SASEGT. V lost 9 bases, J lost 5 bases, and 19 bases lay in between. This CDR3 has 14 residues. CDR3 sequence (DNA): TGTGCCAGTCGATCCGGGACAACGGGTTATGGCTACACCTTC. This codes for CASRSGTTGYGYTF.

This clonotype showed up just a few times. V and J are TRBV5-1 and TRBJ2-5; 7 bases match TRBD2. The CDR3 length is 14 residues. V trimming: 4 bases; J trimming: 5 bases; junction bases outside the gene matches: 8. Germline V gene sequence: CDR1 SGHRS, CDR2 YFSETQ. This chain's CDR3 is CASSPSGLTETQYF. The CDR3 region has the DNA TGCGCCAGCAGCCCTAGCGGATTAACGGAGACCCAGTACTTC.

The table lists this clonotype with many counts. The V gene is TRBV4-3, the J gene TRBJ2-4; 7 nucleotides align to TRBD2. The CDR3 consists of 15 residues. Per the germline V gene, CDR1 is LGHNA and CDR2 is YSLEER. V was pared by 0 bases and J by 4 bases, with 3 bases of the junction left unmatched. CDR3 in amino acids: CASSQDYGGKNIQYF. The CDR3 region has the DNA TGCGCCAGCAGCCAAGATTACGGGGGGAAAAACATTCAGTACTTC.

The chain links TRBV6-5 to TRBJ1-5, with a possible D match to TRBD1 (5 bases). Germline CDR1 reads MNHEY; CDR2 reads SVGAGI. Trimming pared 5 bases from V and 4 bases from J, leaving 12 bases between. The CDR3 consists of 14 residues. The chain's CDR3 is CASSIQDLNQPQHF. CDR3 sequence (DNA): TGTGCCAGCAGTATACAGGACCTTAATCAGCCCCAGCATTTT.

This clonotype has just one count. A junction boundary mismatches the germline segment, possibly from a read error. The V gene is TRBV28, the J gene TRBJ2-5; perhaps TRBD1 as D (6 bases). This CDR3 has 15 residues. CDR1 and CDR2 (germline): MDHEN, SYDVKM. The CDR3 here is CASSFSLQGQETQHF. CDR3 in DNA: TGTGCCAGCAGTTTCAGTCTTCAGGGACAAGAGACCCAGCACTTC. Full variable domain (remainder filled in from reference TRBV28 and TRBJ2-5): DVKVTQSSRYLVKRTGEKVFLECVQDMDHENMFWYRQDPGLGLRLIYFSYDVKMKEKGDIPEGYSVSREKKERFSLILESASTNQTSMYLCASSFSLQGQETQHFGPGTRLLVL.

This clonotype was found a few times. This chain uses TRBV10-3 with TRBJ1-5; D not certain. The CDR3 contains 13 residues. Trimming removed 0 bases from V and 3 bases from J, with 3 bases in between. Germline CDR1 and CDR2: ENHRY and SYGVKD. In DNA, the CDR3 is TGTGCCATCAGTGAGTCGGACAATCAGCCCCAGCATTTT. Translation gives CAISESDNQPQHF.

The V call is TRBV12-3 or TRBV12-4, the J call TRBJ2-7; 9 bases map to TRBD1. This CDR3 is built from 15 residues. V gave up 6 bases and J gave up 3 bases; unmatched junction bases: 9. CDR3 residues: CASRHDRGRLYEQYF. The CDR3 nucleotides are TGTGCCAGCAGACACGACAGGGGGAGACTCTACGAGCAGTACTTC.

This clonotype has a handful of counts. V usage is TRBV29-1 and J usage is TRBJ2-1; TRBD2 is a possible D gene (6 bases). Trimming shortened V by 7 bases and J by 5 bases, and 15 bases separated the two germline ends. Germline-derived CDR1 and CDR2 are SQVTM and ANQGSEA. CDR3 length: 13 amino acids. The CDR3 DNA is TGCAGCGGGGCAAAAGCGGGCGACAATGAGCAGTTCTTC. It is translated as CSGAKAGDNEQFF.

The CDR3 bases are TGCAGCGTTGAAGACAGGAACCTTCACACAGATACGCAGTATTTT. Encoded protein: CSVEDRNLHTDTQYF. The rearrangement links TRBV29-1 to TRBJ2-3; the D is unclear. The CDR3 contains 15 residues. Germline CDR1 SQVTM, CDR2 ANQGSEA. V gave up 0 bases and J gave up 2 bases, with 12 bases separating them.

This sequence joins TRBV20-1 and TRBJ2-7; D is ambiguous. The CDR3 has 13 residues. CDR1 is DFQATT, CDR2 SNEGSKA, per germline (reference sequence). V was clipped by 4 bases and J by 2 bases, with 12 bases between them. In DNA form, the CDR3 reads TGCAGTGCTACTGCCAGGCAAACCTACGAGCAGTACTTC. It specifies CSATARQTYEQYF.

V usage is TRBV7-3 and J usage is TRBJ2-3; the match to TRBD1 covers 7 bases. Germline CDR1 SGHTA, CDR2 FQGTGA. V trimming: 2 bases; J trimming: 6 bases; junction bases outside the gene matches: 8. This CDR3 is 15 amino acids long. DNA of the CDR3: TGTGCCAGCAGCTTATGGCCGACAGGGTCCGATACGCAGTATTTT. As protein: CASSLWPTGSDTQYF.

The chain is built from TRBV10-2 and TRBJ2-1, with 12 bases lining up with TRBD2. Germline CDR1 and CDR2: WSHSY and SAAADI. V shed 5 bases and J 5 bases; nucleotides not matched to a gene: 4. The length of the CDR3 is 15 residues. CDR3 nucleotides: TGCGCCAGCAGTATCCTAGCGGGGGGGGACAATGAGCAGTTCTTC. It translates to CASSILAGGDNEQFF.

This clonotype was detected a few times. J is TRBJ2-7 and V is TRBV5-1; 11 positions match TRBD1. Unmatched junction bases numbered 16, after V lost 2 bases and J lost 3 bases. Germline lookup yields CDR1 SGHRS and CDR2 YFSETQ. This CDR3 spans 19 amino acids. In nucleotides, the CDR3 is TGCGCCAGCAGCTTCCAATCGTCCCGGGACAGGGGGATAAACTACGAGCAGTACTTC. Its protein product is CASSFQSSRDRGINYEQYF.

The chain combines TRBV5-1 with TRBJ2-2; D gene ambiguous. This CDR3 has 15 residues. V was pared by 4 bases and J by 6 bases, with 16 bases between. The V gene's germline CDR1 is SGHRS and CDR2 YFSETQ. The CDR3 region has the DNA TGCGCCAGCAGCCATAGACGACCGGCCTCCGGGGAGCTGTTTTTT. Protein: CASSHRRPASGELFF.

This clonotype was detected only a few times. The CDR3 sequence is CSARAPSQEVAYNEQFF. CDR3 DNA sequence: TGCAGTGCTAGAGCTCCCTCTCAGGAGGTGGCGTACAATGAGCAGTTCTTC. This rearrangement joins TRBV20-1 to TRBJ2-1; D may be TRBD2 (5 bases). This CDR3 has 17 amino acids. The germline gives CDR1 DFQATT, CDR2 SNEGSKA (reference sequence). Trimming left V 1 base short and J 4 bases short, with 20 bases between.

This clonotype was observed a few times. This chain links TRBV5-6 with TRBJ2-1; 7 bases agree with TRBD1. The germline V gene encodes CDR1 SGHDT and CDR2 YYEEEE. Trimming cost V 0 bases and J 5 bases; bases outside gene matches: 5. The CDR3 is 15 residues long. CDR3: CASSLGLGGNNEQFF. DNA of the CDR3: TGTGCCAGCAGCTTGGGGTTAGGGGGCAACAATGAGCAGTTCTTC.

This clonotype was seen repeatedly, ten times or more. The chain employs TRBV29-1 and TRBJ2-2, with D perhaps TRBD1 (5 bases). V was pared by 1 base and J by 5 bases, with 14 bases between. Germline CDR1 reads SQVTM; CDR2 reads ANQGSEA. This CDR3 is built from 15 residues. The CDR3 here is CSVEVSDRGTGELFF. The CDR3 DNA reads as TGCAGCGTTGAAGTCTCCGACAGAGGAACCGGGGAGCTGTTTTTT.